The present T cell receptor beta chain was sequenced within a study of T cells in tumors and immune-related adverse events. The CDR3 is made up of 15 amino acids. With 0 bases clipped from V and 4 bases from J, the junction kept 4 bases outside the gene matches. Assay: immunoSEQ multiplex PCR; the TCRdb copy retains only in-frame clones and omits some. This table holds fewer than 25,000 clones, approximately 90% found once. The source of this sequence is a female donor with metastatic renal cell carcinoma. Source: lymph node tissue, taken from a patient treated with anti-PD-1 therapy. V gene TRBV23-1 combines with J gene TRBJ1-2; 8 positions match TRBD1. TRBV23-1 is labeled an ORF, and its function is uncertain. CDR3 protein: CASSQSPGQAYGYTF. As DNA, the CDR3 is TGCGCCAGCAGTCAATCCCCGGGACAGGCCTATGGCTACACCTTC.